Presented here are 16 T cell receptor beta chains from one specimen sequenced in a study of T cells in Graves' hyperthyroidism and ophthalmopathy. Regions amplified from RNA transcripts were the TCR beta CDR3 regions. In the first-round RT-PCR of the TCR CDR3, the HTBI primer set was used. MiXCR, applied by TCRdb to the multiplex PCR reads, yields one record per CDR3 protein. This sample yields 450,000 to 700,000 distinct CDR3 sequences, of which about half are seen a single time; around 20% belongs to the top ten. The sequencing input was peripheral blood or thyroid tissue (not recorded which). The receptors originated from an adult woman with Graves' disease, either hyperthyroidism or ophthalmopathy (not recorded which).

This clonotype showed up just a few times. One junction end disagrees with the germline gene, perhaps due to a read error. The chain couples TRBV5-1 to TRBJ2-7, with 9 bases fitting TRBD2. The CDR3 is 15 amino acids. The germline V gene has CDR1 SGHRS and CDR2 YFSETQ. The DNA for the CDR3 is TGCGCCACCAGCTTGGGTAGCGGGAGAGGATACGAGCAGTACTTC. The encoded protein is CATSLGSGRGYEQYF.

This clonotype was seen just once. The chain has TRBV2 and TRBJ1-1; tentatively, D is TRBD1 (6 bases). The V end lost 1 base, the J end lost 5 bases, and 14 bases lay between the germline ends. Germline V gene sequence: CDR1 SNHLY, CDR2 FYNNEI. The CDR3 consists of 15 residues. The CDR3 loop is CASSEGGAVRTEAFF. The CDR3 coding sequence is TGTGCCAGCAGTGAAGGGGGGGCAGTTCGTACTGAAGCTTTCTTT.

The chain recombines TRBV12-3 or TRBV12-4 with TRBJ2-5, with TRBD1 as a possible D gene (5 bases). V lost 6 bases and J lost 5, with 19 bases in between. The CDR3 spans 15 residues. In DNA form, the CDR3 reads TGTGCCAGCAGCCTGGGGCTCTTTGGTCGGGAGACCCAGTACTTC. Translation gives CASSLGLFGRETQYF.

This clonotype was found many times. The chain is built from TRBV5-8 and TRBJ1-2; the D is unclear. The V gene lost 2 bases and the J gene lost 5 bases, with 16 bases spanning the gap. The germline CDR1 and CDR2 sequences are SGHTS and YDEGEE. The CDR3 runs to 15 residues. CDR3 sequence reads: CASSFQVGEVYGYTF. CDR3 in DNA: TGTGCCAGCAGCTTCCAGGTCGGAGAAGTGTATGGCTACACCTTC.

About this clonotype itself: A clone one base away is much larger, so this may be a read error. The conserved phenylalanine or tryptophan normally closing the CDR3 is absent here, so this likely arose from a read error. The V and J genes are TRBV6-5 and TRBJ2-7; tentatively, D is TRBD1 (5 bases). Germline CDR1 reads MNHEY; CDR2 reads SVGAGI. The V end lost 6 bases, the J end lost 3 bases, and 6 bases lay between the germline ends. CDR3 size: 11 residues. Written as DNA, the CDR3 is TGTGCCAGCAGGACAGTCTACGAGCAGTACTGC. It encodes CASRTVYEQYC.

The chain uses TRBV9 and TRBJ2-3; D unresolved. CDR1 and CDR2 from the germline V gene are SGDLS and YYNGEE. The CDR3 is 12 residues long. V shed 3 bases and J shed 5 bases, with 7 bases lying between them. The CDR3 DNA reads as TGTGCCAGCAGCGCCCTTGAAGATACGCAGTATTTT. Translation gives CASSALEDTQYF.

This chain uses TRBV20-1 with TRBJ2-7; a weak D match, TRBD2 (6 bases). CDR1 and CDR2 (germline): DFQATT, SNEGSKA (reference sequence). V was shortened by 6 bases and J by 4 bases, with 22 bases between the two germline ends. The CDR3 length is 15 residues. The CDR3 reads CSATARDSVRYEQYF. CDR3 DNA: TGCAGTGCGACGGCCCGGGACTCCGTTAGGTACGAGCAGTACTTC.

This clonotype was detected ten times or more. The chain combines TRBV9 with TRBJ2-7, with D perhaps assigned TRBD1 or TRBD2 (7 bases each). The V and J ends lost 0 bases and 3 bases respectively, with 13 bases between them. Per germline, CDR1 SGDLS and CDR2 YYNGEE. The CDR3 length is 15 residues. The CDR3 is CASSVEGGGSYEQYF. Written as DNA, the CDR3 is TGTGCCAGCAGCGTAGAAGGGGGCGGGAGCTACGAGCAGTACTTC. The full variable domain, rest sourced from reference TRBV9 and TRBJ2-7, is DSGVTQTPKHLITATGQRVTLRCSPRSGDLSVYWYQQSLDQGLQFLIQYYNGEERAKGNILERFSAQQFPDLHSELNLSSLELGDSALYFCASSVEGGGSYEQYFGPGTRLTVT.

In this sample, this clonotype turned up a few times. The chain carries TRBV5-1 and TRBJ1-4, with 8 bases matching TRBD1. V trimming: 5 bases; J trimming: 5 bases; junction bases outside the gene matches: 8. CDR1 and CDR2 from the germline V gene are SGHRS and YFSETQ. CDR3 size: 15 residues. For the CDR3, the DNA is TGCGCCAGCAGTAGATCCGGGACAGGCAATGAAAAACTGTTTTTT. This encodes CASSRSGTGNEKLFF.

DNA for the CDR3: TGTGCCAGCAGCTCCGGGTTGCGGAACACTGAAGCTTTCTTT. Its protein product is CASSSGLRNTEAFF. This rearrangement joins TRBV13 to TRBJ1-1; D ambiguous. Germline CDR1 is PRHDT and CDR2 is FYEKMQ (reference sequence). Trimming pared 4 bases from V and 1 base from J, leaving 10 bases between. This CDR3 spans 14 amino acids.

The chain uses TRBV5-1 and TRBJ2-7, with D hard to call. Germline V lookup: CDR1 SGHRS, CDR2 YFSETQ. V was cut by 3 bases and J by 0 bases, with 16 bases left in between. This CDR3 contains 16 residues. CDR3 sequence: CASSWVGQWHSYEQYF. The CDR3 nucleotides read TGCGCCAGCAGCTGGGTCGGGCAGTGGCACTCCTACGAGCAGTACTTC.

This clonotype came up many times. This chain joins TRBV5-1 and TRBJ2-6; D unclear. From germline, CDR1 is SGHRS and CDR2 YFSETQ. The CDR3 loop spans 14 amino acids. V was trimmed by 3 bases and J by 0 bases, leaving 4 bases between them. The CDR3 protein is CASSSDSGANVLTF. CDR3 nucleotides: TGCGCCAGCAGCTCGGACTCTGGGGCCAACGTCCTGACTTTC.

A remark on this clonotype: A much more abundant neighbour one base away suggests this may be a read error. The chain has TRBV10-3 and TRBJ2-1; no firm D call. Trimming took off 3 bases at V and 10 bases at J, with 13 bases between the two ends. Per germline, CDR1 ENHRY and CDR2 SYGVKD. The CDR3 extends over 13 amino acids. Here the CDR3 reads CAISDSTSGEQFF. The CDR3 nucleotides read TGTGCCATCAGTGACTCGACTTCCGGGGAGCAGTTCTTC.

The sample holds many counts of this clonotype. One end of the junction varies from germline; a read error may be responsible. The V and J genes are TRBV7-9 and TRBJ1-2; D remains ambiguous. This CDR3 is 11 amino acids long. Germline V lookup: CDR1 SEHNR, CDR2 FQNEAQ (reference sequence). The CDR3 region is CASSLGSVESF. CDR3 coding DNA: TGTGCCAGCAGCTTAGGTTCGGTGGAGTCCTTC. Full variable domain (outside the CDR3, taken from reference TRBV7-9 and TRBJ1-2): DTGVSQNPRHKITKRGQNVTFRCDPISEHNRLYWYRQTLGQGPEFLTYFQNEAQLEKSRLLSDRFSAERPKGSFSTLEIQRTEQGDSAMYLCASSLGSVESFGSGTRLTVV.

In this sample, this clonotype turned up a few times. The chain couples TRBV29-1 to TRBJ2-3; 8 nucleotides align to TRBD2. Trimming at V came to 7 bases and at J to 6 bases, leaving 12 bases not matched to a gene. The CDR3 length is 14 residues. From germline, CDR1 is SQVTM and CDR2 ANQGSEA. The CDR3, as DNA: TGCAGCGCTACCCTAGCGGGTAGAGGCGATACGCAGTATTTT. Encoded protein: CSATLAGRGDTQYF.

The gene calls are TRBV7-6 and TRBJ2-5, with TRBD2 as a possible D gene (6 bases). V gave up 1 base and J gave up 8 bases, with 17 bases separating them. This CDR3 has 15 residues. The germline V gene encodes CDR1 SGHVS and CDR2 FNYEAQ. The CDR3 DNA is TGTGCCAGCAGCTTAGGGGGCGCGGGGCCGGAAACCCAGTACTTC. Its translation is CASSLGGAGPETQYF.